The clone carrying this TCR beta chain was seen once. Using immunoSEQ multiplex PCR, the repertoire was profiled, and TCRdb retains in-frame clones only, with some absent. The sample yields around 71,000 clones, around four fifths seen once. Time point defined: pretreatment peripheral blood. The sample originates from a study of PD-L1 blockade in urothelial cancer. The CDR3 is made up of 14 amino acids. Germline CDR1 is SGHRS and CDR2 is YFSETQ. The ends lost 3 bases at V and 4 bases at J; junction bases unmatched: 3. The source was PBMCs, collected around atezolizumab (anti-PD-L1) treatment. This clonotype was obtained from a man between 40 and 49 years old with urothelial cancer. The V and J genes are TRBV5-1 and TRBJ2-7; 11 bases are shared with TRBD2. In DNA form, the CDR3 reads TGCGCCAGCAGCTGGCTAGCGGGAGGATACGAGCAGTACTTC. This translates into CASSWLAGGYEQYF.